A selection of T cell receptor beta chains follows, all from one sample in a study of shared clonotypes between healthy human individuals. Data came from immunoSEQ multiplex PCR; TCRdb stores just in-frame clones and leaves some out. The sample consists of some 500,000 clones, around 96% of them appearing once. Material for sequencing was naive CD4+ T cells sorted from blood. The receptors were sampled from a woman aged 25-40 years in good health. Both conserved end residues are part of each CDR3. The D gene is left open where the match is weak. Expanded clones get a size class; other rows say once, few or many, or leave the size out.

cdr3_nt cdr3_aa j_call v_call d_call clone_size
TGTGTCAGTAGTCCGGCACTAGCGGGAGTCGATGAGCAGTTCTTC CVSSPALAGVDEQFF TRBJ2-1 TRBV19 TRBD2 -
TGCAGCGTTGGGCTCCAGGGTACGTACAATGAGCAGTTCTTC CSVGLQGTYNEQFF TRBJ2-1 TRBV29-1 - -
TGTGCCAGCAGCACTCGACAGGGGGCCTACGAGCAGTACTTC CASSTRQGAYEQYF TRBJ2-7 TRBV13 TRBD1 -
TGTGCCAGCTCACCACCAGGGATGGGGAACGGGGATGAGCAGTTCTTC CASSPPGMGNGDEQFF TRBJ2-1 TRBV18 - -
TGTGCCAGCAGCCCCTTGGACAGTACTGGGGCCAACGTCCTGACTTTC CASSPLDSTGANVLTF TRBJ2-6 TRBV5-6 - -
TGTGCCAGCAGTTTTGACAGGGCGCGGGGCTACACCTTC CASSFDRARGYTF TRBJ1-2 TRBV28 TRBD1 -
TGCGCCAGCAGCCAAGCTGTATTGACAGGGGGCCGTGAGCAGTACTTC CASSQAVLTGGREQYF TRBJ2-7 TRBV4-1 TRBD1 -
TGTGCCAGCAGCTTAAAAACGGAGCTCTATGGCTACACCTTC CASSLKTELYGYTF TRBJ1-2 TRBV7-2 - once
TGCGCCAGCAGCCGGGGAGCCGCCGGACGGGCTTCCGAGCAGTACTTC CASSRGAAGRASEQYF TRBJ2-7 TRBV4-1 - -
TGTGCCAGTAGCATACTAGCAGGCGGGGAGCTGTTTTTT CASSILAGGELFF TRBJ2-2 TRBV19 - -
TGTGCCAGCAGTCGGGACAGGGGACGAGCTTTCTTT CASSRDRGRAFF TRBJ1-1 TRBV6-6 TRBD1 -
TGTGCCTGGAGTGGACAGTACAATGAGCAGTTCTTC CAWSGQYNEQFF TRBJ2-1 TRBV30 - -
TGTGCCAGCAGTGAATTTGAGGACTACGAGCAGTACTTC CASSEFEDYEQYF TRBJ2-7 TRBV2 - once
TGTGCCAGTAGTATAGATCGGGGGACTAGCGGACGCACAGATACGCAGTATTTT CASSIDRGTSGRTDTQYF TRBJ2-3 TRBV19 TRBD2 -
TGTGCCAGCAGCTTCGGGCAGATATATGGCTACACCTTC CASSFGQIYGYTF TRBJ1-2 TRBV7-9 - -
TGTGCCAGCAGTTACGCAGGGTTACCTGAAGCTTTCTTT CASSYAGLPEAFF TRBJ1-1 TRBV6-5 - -
TGTGCCACCAGCGCAGCAAGGGGACTAGCGGATTCATCCTACGAGCAGTACTTC CATSAARGLADSSYEQYF TRBJ2-7 TRBV15 TRBD2 -
TGTGCCAGCAGCTCAACTGGGACAAAACGGCACGAGCAGTACTTC CASSSTGTKRHEQYF TRBJ2-7 TRBV28 - -
TGTGCCAGCAGCTTAGCGGAAGGCCTAGCGGGCTCCTACGAGCAGTACTTC CASSLAEGLAGSYEQYF TRBJ2-7 TRBV7-8 TRBD2 -
TGTGCCAGCAGCATCGGGACGGCTGTCTCTGGAAACACCATATATTTT CASSIGTAVSGNTIYF TRBJ1-3 TRBV7-8 - -
TGTGCCAGCAGTAGACAGGGGAGGGAAACTGAAGCTTTCTTT CASSRQGRETEAFF TRBJ1-1 TRBV2 TRBD1 -
TGTGCCAGCAGGACGCGAGGTCTTCTTGAAGCTTTCTTT CASRTRGLLEAFF TRBJ1-1 TRBV28 - -